The clone carrying this T cell receptor (beta chain) was counted once. This sample stems from a study of blood T cell repertoires in COVID-19. Looking at the study overall: Donors in the United States, Italy and Spain gave samples during acute or convalescent COVID-19. The cDNA or gDNA used as material had been derived from T cells, B-cell-depleted T cells, or PBMCs.

Authors' methods: Reference gene primer amplification gave nucleated cell count estimates. The data were produced by immunoSEQ multiplex PCR, yet TCRdb's version contains in-frame clones alone and is incomplete. V and J calls and clone size come straight from that table; D and trimming were deduced from the DNA. The sample lists 75,000 to 95,000 clones, about 85% occurring once. The CDR3 length is 13 residues. The V and J ends lost 5 bases and 6 bases, in that order; junction bases with no gene match: 6. CDR1 KGHSH and CDR2 LQKENI come from the germline V gene. Sample: peripheral blood. This clonotype was obtained from a man at least 80 years old with active or convalescent COVID-19. The V call is TRBV18, the J call TRBJ2-7; 8 nucleotides line up with TRBD1. CDR3 sequence reads: CASSTVTGAEQYV. The CDR3 DNA follows: TGTGCCAGCTCAACCGTGACAGGGGCCGAGCAGTACGTC.